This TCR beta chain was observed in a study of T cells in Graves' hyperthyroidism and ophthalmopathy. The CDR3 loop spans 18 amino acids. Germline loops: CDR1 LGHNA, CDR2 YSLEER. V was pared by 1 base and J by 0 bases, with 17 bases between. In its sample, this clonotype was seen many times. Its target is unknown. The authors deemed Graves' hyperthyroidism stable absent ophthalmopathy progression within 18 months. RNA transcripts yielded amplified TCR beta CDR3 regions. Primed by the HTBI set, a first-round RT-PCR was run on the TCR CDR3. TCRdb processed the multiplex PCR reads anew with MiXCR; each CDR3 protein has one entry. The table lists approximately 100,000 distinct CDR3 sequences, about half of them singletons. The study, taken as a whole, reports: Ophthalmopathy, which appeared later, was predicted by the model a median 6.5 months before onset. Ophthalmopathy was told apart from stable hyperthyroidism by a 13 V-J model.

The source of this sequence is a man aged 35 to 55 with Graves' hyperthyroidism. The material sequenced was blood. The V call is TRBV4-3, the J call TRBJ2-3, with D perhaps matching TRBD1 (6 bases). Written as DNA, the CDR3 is TGCGCCAGCAGCCAAGCCAAGGCCGGGACATCTAGCACAGATACGCAGTATTTT. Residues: CASSQAKAGTSSTDTQYF.